The following is a TCR beta chain sequence with its context. CDR3 size: 15 residues. The germline V gene encodes CDR1 MNHNS and CDR2 SASEGT. V lost 2 bases and J lost 3; bases outside the gene matches: 4. The sample belongs to a study of CD8+ T cells in alopecia areata. Treatment defined: oral pan-JAK inhibitor, 5-10 mg twice daily. Individuals with alopecia areata gave both lesional scalp punch biopsies and peripheral blood for collection. Extraction of RNA preceded its reverse transcription into cDNA, which served as the sequencing template. TCRdb keeps only in-frame clones here, not all; method: immunoSEQ multiplex PCR. The table lists 150,000 to 200,000 clones, roughly 50% of them singletons, with around 15% in the top ten.

The source was CD4+ T cells sorted from blood, collected at roughly week 58, from a patient treated with tofacitinib. This TCR came from a human donor with alopecia areata. This sequence joins TRBV6-1 and TRBJ2-3; 8 positions match TRBD2. CDR3 nucleotide sequence: TGTGCCAGCAGTGAATCAGGCGGGGGGACAGATACGCAGTATTTT. Amino acids: CASSESGGGTDTQYF.